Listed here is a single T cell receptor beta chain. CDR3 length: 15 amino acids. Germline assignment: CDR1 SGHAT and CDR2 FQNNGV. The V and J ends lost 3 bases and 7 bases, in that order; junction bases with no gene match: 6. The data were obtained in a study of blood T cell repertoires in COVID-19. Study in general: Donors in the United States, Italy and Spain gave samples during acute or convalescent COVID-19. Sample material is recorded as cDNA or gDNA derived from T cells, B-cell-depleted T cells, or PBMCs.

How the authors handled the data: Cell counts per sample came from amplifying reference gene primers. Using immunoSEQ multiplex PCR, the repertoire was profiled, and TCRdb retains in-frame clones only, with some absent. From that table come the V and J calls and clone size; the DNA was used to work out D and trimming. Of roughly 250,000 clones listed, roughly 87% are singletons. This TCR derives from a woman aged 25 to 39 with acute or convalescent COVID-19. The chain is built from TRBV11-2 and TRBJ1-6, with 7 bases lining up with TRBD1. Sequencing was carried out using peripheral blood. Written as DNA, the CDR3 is TGTGCCAGCAGCTTGAACAGACAGGGCAATTCACCCCTCCACTTT. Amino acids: CASSLNRQGNSPLHF.